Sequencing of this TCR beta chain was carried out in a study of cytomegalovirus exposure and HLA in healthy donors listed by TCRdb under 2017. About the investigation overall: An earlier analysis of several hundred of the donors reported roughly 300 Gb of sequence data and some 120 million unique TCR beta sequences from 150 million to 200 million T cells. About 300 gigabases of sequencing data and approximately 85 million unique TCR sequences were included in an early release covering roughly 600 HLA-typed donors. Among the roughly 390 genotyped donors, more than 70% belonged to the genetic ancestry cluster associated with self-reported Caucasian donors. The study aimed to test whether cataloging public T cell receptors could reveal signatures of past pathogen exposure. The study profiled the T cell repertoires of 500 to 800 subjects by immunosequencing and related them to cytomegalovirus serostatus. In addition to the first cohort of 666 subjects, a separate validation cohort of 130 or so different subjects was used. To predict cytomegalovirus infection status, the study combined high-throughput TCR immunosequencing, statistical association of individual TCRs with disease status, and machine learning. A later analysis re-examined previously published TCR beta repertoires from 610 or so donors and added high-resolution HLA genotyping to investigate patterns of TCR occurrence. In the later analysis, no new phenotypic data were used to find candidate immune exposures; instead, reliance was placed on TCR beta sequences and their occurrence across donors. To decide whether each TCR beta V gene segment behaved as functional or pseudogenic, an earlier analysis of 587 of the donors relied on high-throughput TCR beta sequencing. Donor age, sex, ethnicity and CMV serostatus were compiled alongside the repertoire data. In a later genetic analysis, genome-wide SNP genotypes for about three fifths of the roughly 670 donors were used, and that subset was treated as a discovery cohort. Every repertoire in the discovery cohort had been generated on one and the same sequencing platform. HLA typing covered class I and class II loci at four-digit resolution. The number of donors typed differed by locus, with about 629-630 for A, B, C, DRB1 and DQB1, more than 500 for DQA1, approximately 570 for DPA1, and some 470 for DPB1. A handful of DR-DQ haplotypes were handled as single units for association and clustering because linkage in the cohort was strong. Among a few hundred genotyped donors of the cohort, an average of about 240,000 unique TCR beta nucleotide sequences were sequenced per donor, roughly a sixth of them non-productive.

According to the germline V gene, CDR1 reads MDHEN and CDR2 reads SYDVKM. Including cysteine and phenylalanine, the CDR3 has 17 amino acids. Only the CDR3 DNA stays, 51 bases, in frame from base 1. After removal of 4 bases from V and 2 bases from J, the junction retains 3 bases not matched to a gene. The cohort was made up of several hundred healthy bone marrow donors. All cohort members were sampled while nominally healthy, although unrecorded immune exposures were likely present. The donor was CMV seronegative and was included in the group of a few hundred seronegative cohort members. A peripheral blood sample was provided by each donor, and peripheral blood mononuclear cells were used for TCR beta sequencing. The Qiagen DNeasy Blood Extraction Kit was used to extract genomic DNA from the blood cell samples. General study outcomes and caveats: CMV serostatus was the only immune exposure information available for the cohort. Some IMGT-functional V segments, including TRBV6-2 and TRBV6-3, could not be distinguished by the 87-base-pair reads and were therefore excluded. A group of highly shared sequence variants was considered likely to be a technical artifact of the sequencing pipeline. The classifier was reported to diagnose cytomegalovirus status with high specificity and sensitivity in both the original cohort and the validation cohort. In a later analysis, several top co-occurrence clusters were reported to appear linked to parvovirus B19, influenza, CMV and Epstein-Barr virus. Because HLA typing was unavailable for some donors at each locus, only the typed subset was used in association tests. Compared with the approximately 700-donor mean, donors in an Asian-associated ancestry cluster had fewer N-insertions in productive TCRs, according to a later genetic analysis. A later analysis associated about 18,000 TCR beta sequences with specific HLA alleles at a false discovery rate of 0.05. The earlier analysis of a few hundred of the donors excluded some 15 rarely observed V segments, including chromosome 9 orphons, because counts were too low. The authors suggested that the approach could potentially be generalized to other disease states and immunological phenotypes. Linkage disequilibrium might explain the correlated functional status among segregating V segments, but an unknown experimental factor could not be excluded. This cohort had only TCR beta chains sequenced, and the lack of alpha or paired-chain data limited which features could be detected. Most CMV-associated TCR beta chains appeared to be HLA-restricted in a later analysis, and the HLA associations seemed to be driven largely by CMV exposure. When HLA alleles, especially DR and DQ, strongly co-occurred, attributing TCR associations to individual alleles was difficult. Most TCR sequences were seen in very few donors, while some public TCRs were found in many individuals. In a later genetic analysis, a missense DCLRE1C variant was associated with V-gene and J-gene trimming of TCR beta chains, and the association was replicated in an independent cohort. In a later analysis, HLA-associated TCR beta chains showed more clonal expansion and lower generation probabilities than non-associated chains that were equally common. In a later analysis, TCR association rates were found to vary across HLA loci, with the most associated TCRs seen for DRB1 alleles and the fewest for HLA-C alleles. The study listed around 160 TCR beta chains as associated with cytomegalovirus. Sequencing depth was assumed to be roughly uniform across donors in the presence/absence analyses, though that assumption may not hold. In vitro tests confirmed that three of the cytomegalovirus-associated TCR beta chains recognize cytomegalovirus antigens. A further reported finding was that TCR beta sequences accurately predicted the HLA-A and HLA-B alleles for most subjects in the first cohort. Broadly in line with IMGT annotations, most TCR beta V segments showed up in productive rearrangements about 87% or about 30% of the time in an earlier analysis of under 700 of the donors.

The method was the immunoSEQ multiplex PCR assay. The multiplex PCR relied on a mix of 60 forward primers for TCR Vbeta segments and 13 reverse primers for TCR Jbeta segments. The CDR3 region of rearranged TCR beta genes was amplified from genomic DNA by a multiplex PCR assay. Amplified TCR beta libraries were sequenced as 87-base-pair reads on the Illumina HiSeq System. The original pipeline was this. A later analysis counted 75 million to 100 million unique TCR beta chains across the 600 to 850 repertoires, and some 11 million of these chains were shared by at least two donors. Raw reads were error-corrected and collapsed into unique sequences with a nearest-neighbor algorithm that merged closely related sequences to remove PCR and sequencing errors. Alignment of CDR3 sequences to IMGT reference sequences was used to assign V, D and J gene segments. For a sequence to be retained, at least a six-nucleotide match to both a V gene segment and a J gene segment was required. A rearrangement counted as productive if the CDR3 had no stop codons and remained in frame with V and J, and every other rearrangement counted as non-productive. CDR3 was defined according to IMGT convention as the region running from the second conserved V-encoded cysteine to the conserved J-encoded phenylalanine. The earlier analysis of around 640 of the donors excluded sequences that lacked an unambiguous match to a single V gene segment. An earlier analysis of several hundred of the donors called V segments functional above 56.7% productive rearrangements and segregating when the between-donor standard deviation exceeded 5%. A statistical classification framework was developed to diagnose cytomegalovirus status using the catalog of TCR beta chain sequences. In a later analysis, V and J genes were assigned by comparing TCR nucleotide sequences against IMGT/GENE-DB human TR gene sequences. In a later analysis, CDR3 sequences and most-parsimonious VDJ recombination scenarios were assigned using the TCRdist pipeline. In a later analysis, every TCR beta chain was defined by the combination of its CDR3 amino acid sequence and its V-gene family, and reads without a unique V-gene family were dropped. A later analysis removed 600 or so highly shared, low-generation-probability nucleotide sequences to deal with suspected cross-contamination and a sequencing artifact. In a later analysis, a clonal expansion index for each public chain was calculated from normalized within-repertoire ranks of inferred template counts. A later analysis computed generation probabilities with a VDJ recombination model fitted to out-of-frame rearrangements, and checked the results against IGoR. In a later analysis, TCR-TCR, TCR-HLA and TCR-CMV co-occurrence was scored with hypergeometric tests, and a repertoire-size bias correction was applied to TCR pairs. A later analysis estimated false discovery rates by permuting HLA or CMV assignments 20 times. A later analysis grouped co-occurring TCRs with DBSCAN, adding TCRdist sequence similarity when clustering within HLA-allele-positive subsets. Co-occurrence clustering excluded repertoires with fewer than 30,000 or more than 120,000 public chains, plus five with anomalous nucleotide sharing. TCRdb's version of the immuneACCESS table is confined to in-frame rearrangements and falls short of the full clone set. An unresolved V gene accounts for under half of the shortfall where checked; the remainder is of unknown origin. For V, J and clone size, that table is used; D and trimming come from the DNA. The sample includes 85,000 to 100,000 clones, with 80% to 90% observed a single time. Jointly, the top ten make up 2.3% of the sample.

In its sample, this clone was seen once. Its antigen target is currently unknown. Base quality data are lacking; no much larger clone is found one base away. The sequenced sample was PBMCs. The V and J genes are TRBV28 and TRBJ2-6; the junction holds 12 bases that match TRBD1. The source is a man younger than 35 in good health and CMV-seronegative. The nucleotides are TGTGCCAGCAGTTCGGGACAGGGGGCGCCTGGGGCCAACGTCCTGACTTTC. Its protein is CASSSGQGAPGANVLTF.